The following is a T cell receptor beta chain sequence with its context. It has no known antigen specificity. Base quality data are lacking; no much larger clone is found one base away. Whole blood was collected in K2EDTA tubes by collaborating institutions according to the institutions' own protocols. For TCRbeta analysis, collaborator samples were shipped as frozen whole blood, as isolated PBMCs, or as DNA extracted from either sample type. The data are from a study of blood T cell repertoires in COVID-19 (TCRdb year 2020). General notes on the study: Collaborator samples came from the United States, Italy and Spain and covered acute and convalescent phases of COVID-19. The material from the prospective study consisted of cDNA or gDNA derived from T cells, B-cell-depleted T cells, or PBMCs. Deeply sampled blood TCRbeta repertoires from subjects exposed to, actively infected with, or recovered from COVID-19 were included in the dataset. The repertoires were released in a freely available public database intended as a resource for research on the immune response to SARS-CoV-2. Samples were obtained from the ongoing ImmuneRACE study (first 160 participants) and from over a thousand subjects provided by 6 global collaborators. Sample metadata almost always included a de-identified subject ID, COVID-19 status, age in years and sex. Where available, HLA class I and class II types were obtained from metadata supplied by the sample provider rather than from assay-based typing.

Sequences SGHAT (CDR1) and FQDESV (CDR2) are obtained from the germline V gene (reference sequence). From cysteine to phenylalanine, the CDR3 is 15 amino acids long. Of the read, only the CDR3 DNA is kept; its 45 bases are in frame from base 1. Trimming removed 5 bases from V and 5 bases from J, leaving 15 bases between the germline ends. Study-wide findings and limitations: Clinical and demographic metadata were provided uncurated, with the amount varying by source and participant.

TCRbeta CDR3 regions were amplified from genomic DNA by means of the immunoSEQ Assay, a bias-controlled multiplex PCR. As for how the authors treated the data: The number of nucleated cells in each sample was estimated from the amplification of reference gene primers within the assay. Sequence reads were collapsed and filtered to measure the absolute abundance of every unique TCRbeta CDR3 rearrangement. Productive Simpson clonality was computed per sample as the square root of Simpson's diversity index over productive rearrangements. TCRdb carries this immuneACCESS record with in-frame sequences only. Its versions omit some clonotypes, under half of them owing to an unresolved V gene in the studies checked, with the rest unexplained. Clone size and the V and J calls come from that table; the DNA yielded D and trimming. The table for this sample lists roughly 100,000 clones; 75% to 90% of them were counted only once. 10% to 15% of the sample is held by the ten biggest clonotypes.

Material: peripheral blood. The sequence joins TRBV11-1 to TRBJ2-2; TRBD1 could be the D gene, as 5 bases match. This TCR derives from a human donor in a cohort sampled during active or convalescent COVID-19. The CDR3 here reads CASSPQGLGTGELFF. The DNA reads as follows: TGTGCCAGCAGCCCCCAGGGCTTGGGGACCGGGGAGCTGTTTTTT.